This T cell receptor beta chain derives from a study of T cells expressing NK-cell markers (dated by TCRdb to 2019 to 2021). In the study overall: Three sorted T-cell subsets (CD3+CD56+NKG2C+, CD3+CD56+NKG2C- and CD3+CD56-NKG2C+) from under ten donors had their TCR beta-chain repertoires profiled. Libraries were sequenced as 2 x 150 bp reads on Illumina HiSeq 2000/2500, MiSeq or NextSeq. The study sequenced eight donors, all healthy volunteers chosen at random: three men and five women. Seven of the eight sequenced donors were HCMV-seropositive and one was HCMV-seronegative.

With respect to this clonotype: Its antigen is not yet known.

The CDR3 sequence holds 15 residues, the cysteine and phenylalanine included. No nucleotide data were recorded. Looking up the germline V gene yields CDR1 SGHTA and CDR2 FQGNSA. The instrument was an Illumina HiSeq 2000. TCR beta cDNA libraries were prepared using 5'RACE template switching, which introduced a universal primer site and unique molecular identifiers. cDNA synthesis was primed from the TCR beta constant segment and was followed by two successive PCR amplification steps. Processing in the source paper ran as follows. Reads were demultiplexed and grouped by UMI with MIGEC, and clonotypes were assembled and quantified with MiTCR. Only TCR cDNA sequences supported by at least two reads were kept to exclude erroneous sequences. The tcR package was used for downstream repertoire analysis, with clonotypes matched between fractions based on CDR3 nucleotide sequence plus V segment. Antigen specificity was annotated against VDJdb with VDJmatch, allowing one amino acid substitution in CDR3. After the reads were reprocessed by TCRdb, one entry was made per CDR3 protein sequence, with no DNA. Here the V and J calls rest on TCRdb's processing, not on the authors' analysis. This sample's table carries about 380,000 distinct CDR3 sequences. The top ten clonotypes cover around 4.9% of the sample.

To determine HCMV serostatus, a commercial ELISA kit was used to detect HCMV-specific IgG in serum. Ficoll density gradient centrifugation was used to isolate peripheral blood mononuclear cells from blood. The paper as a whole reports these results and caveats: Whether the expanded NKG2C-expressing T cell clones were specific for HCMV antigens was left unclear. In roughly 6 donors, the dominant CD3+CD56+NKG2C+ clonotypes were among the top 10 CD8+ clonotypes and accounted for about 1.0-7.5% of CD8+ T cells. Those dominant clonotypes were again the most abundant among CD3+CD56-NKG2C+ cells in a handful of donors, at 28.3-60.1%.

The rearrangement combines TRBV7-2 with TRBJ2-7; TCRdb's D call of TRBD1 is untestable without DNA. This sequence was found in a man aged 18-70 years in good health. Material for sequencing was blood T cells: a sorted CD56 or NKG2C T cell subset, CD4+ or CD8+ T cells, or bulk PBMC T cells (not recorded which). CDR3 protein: CASSIKGGHSYEQYF. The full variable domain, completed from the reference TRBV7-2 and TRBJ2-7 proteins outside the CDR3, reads GAGVSQSPSNKVTEKGKDVELRCDPISGHTALYWYRQSLGQGLEFLIYFQGNSAPDKSGLPSDRFSAERTGGSVSTLTIQRTQQEDSAVYLCASSIKGGHSYEQYFGPGTRLTVT.